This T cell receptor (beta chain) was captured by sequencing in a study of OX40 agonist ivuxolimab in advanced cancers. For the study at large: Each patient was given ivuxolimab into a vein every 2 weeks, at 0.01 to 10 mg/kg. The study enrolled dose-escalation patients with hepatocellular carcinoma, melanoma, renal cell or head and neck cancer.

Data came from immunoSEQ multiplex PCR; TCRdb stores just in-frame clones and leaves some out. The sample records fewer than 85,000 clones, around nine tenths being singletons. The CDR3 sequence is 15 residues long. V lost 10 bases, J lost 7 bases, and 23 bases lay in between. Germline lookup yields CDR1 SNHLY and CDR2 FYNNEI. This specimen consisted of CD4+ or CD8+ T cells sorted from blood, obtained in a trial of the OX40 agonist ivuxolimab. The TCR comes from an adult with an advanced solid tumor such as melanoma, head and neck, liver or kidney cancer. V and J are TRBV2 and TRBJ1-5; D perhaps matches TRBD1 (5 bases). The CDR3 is CATSAWDQIPQPQHF. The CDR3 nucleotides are TGTGCCACATCTGCTTGGGACCAGATCCCACAGCCCCAGCATTTT.